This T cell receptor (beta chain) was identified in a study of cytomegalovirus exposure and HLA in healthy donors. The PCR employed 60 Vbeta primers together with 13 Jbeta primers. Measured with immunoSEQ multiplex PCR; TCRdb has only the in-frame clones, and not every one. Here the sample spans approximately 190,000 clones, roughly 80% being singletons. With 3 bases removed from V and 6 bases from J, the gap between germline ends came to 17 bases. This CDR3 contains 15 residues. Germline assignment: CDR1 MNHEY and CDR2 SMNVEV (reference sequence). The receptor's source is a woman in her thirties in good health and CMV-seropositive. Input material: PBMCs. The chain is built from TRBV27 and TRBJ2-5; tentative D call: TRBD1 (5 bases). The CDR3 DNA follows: TGTGCCAGCAGTTTGATAGGGGCGCCTCCGAAGACCCAGTACTTC. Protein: CASSLIGAPPKTQYF.